These 3 T cell receptor beta chains were sequenced from one sample in a study of T-cell memory formation after mild COVID-19. TCRdb re-called the 5' RACE reads through MiXCR, storing one row per CDR3 protein. This sample has around 340,000 distinct CDR3 sequences, with around 21% found just once. The specimen was PBMCs or a T cell subset sorted from them (not recorded which). The origin of the receptors is an adult woman who had mild COVID-19 (a few samples of this study predate the infection). Cell type and time point are not known.

This clonotype has just one count. This chain connects TRBV7-2 to TRBJ2-5, with TRBD2 matching over 8 bases. The CDR3 has 15 amino acids. J was trimmed by 5 bases and V by 4 bases; bases with no gene match: 9. Germline assignment: CDR1 SGHTA and CDR2 FQGNSA. CDR3 sequence reads: CASSSEAGGRETQYF. The CDR3 DNA sequence: TGTGCCAGCAGCTCAGAGGCGGGAGGCAGGGAGACCCAGTACTTC. Full variable domain (remainder filled in from reference TRBV7-2 and TRBJ2-5): GAGVSQSPSNKVTEKGKDVELRCDPISGHTALYWYRQSLGQGLEFLIYFQGNSAPDKSGLPSDRFSAERTGGSVSTLTIQRTQQEDSAVYLCASSSEAGGRETQYFGPGTRLLVL.

A few counts support this clonotype. This CDR3 is CASSPGQSMNTEAFF. The CDR3 DNA follows: TGCGCCAGCAGCCCCGGACAGTCCATGAACACTGAAGCTTTCTTT. The chain couples TRBV5-1 to TRBJ1-1; tentative D call: TRBD1 (6 bases). V shed 4 bases and J shed 0 bases, with 13 bases lying between them. The CDR3 consists of 15 residues. Germline CDR1 reads SGHRS; CDR2 reads YFSETQ.

This chain uses TRBV29-1 with TRBJ2-1, with D perhaps TRBD1 (6 bases). Germline V gene sequence: CDR1 SQVTM, CDR2 ANQGSEA. The CDR3 spans 12 residues. The CDR3 loop reads CSAGVGYNEQFF. CDR3 bases: TGCAGTGCAGGGGTGGGGTACAATGAGCAGTTCTTC.